This is a list of T cell receptor beta chains from one sample in a study of control samples from healthy donors and cancer patients. Libraries were prepared by immunoSEQ multiplex PCR; TCRdb keeps only in-frame clonotypes and omits some of them. This sample has tens of thousands of clones, with approximately 84% found just once. The specimen was PBMCs. The receptors originated from a man aged 65 to 79 with lung cancer. Each CDR3 is given with its conserved first and last residue. D genes are given only for firm matches. The size field is filled for only some rows; it gives once, few, many or a size class.

size | J | D | V | CDR3 | DNA
- | TRBJ2-7 | TRBD1 | TRBV12-3/TRBV12-4 | CASSLTGRNEQYF | TGTGCCAGCAGTTTGACAGGGCGGAACGAGCAGTACTTC
- | TRBJ2-5 | TRBD2 | TRBV5-8 | CASSLMGGDQETQYF | TGTGCCAGCAGTCTTATGGGGGGGGACCAAGAGACCCAGTACTTC
- | TRBJ2-2 | - | TRBV19 | CASSRTPGLNTGELFF | TGTGCCAGTAGTAGAACTCCGGGACTCAACACCGGGGAGCTGTTTTTT
many | TRBJ2-7 | - | TRBV27 | CASSAGPSYEQYF | TGTGCCAGCTCGGCAGGGCCTTCCTACGAGCAGTACTTC
- | TRBJ1-3 | TRBD1 | TRBV9 | CASSGRTGRNGNTIYF | TGTGCCAGCAGCGGGAGGACAGGGAGGAACGGAAACACCATATATTTT
- | TRBJ2-1 | TRBD2 | TRBV7-3 | CASSLGLAGGHGEQFF | TGTGCCAGCAGCTTAGGACTAGCGGGGGGGCACGGTGAGCAGTTCTTC
- | TRBJ2-3 | - | TRBV7-8 | CASSGRGGALFSTDTQYF | TGTGCCAGCAGTGGAAGAGGAGGGGCCCTTTTTAGCACAGATACGCAGTATTTT
few | TRBJ1-5 | - | TRBV18 | CASSPNLDSQPQHF | TGTGCCAGCTCACCTAATTTGGATTCCCAGCCCCAGCATTTT
once | TRBJ1-4 | - | TRBV30 | CAGSEGQNEKLFF | TGTGCTGGGAGCGAGGGGCAGAATGAAAAACTGTTTTTT
- | TRBJ1-3 | - | TRBV5-6 | CASSLAGVSGNTIYF | TGTGCCAGCAGCTTGGCCGGAGTCTCTGGAAACACCATATATTTT
- | TRBJ2-5 | TRBD2 | TRBV4-2 | CASSQEGTSGQETQYF | TGTGCCAGCAGCCAAGAAGGGACTAGCGGACAAGAGACCCAGTACTTC
- | TRBJ1-4 | - | TRBV9 | CASSKRLSGTNEKLFF | TGTGCCAGCAGCAAGAGACTCAGTGGAACTAATGAAAAACTGTTTTTT
- | TRBJ1-1 | TRBD1 | TRBV5-1 | CASRRTGTGRTEAFF | TGCGCCAGCAGGCGGACCGGGACAGGGAGGACTGAAGCTTTCTTT
- | TRBJ2-7 | - | TRBV11-3 | CASSLRGGYEQYF | TGTGCCAGCAGCTTGAGGGGGGGGTACGAGCAGTACTTC
once | TRBJ1-5 | TRBD1 | TRBV28 | CASSSFGTGTGTQHF | TGTGCCAGCAGTTCATTCGGGACAGGTACGGGGACCCAGCATTTT
- | TRBJ1-6 | TRBD1 | TRBV28 | CASTHLTGGNSPLHF | TGTGCCAGCACCCATTTGACAGGGGGTAATTCACCCCTCCACTTT
few | TRBJ1-1 | - | TRBV1 | CTSSHRTVNTEAFF | TGCACCAGCAGCCATCGGACTGTGAACACTGAAGCTTTCTTT
- | TRBJ2-7 | - | TRBV15 | CATSRGDSYEQYF | TGTGCCACCAGCAGAGGGGATTCCTACGAGCAGTACTTC
- | TRBJ1-1 | TRBD1 | TRBV25-1 | CASEGLRGTEAFF | TGTGCCAGCGAGGGTCTCAGGGGGACTGAAGCTTTCTTT
- | TRBJ2-3 | TRBD2 | TRBV7-9 | CASSPGLAGGRDTQYF | TGTGCCAGCAGCCCAGGACTAGCGGGGGGAAGAGATACGCAGTATTTT
- | TRBJ2-2 | TRBD2 | TRBV6-2/TRBV6-3 | CASSDGTSGYTGELFF | TGTGCCAGCAGTGACGGGACTAGCGGGTACACCGGGGAGCTGTTTTTT
- | TRBJ1-1 | - | TRBV3-1/TRBV3-2 | CASSVDSLRSAEAFF | TGTGCCAGCAGCGTGGACAGTCTGCGCTCTGCTGAAGCTTTCTTT
- | TRBJ2-7 | TRBD2 | TRBV5-5 | CASSLSGGSSYEQYF | TGTGCCAGCAGCTTGTCTGGCGGGAGCTCCTACGAGCAGTACTTC
- | TRBJ1-2 | - | TRBV6-5 | CASVKSSGTGYTF | TGTGCCAGCGTGAAATCCTCGGGGACAGGCTACACCTTC
- | TRBJ2-1 | - | TRBV3-1/TRBV3-2 | CASSQADGEQFF | TGTGCCAGCAGCCAAGCGGATGGTGAGCAGTTCTTC
few | TRBJ2-2 | - | TRBV11-2 | CAMGGANTGELFF | TGTGCCATGGGGGGCGCGAACACCGGGGAGCTGTTTTTT
- | TRBJ2-6 | - | TRBV5-4 | CASSLPGANVLTF | TGTGCCAGCAGCTTGCCTGGGGCCAACGTCCTGACTTTC
- | TRBJ1-4 | - | TRBV14 | CASSQDARPNEKLFF | TGTGCCAGCAGCCAAGATGCCCGACCTAATGAAAAACTGTTTTTT
- | TRBJ1-3 | TRBD1 | TRBV6-2/TRBV6-3 | CASSLDRSSGNTIYF | TGTGCCAGCAGCCTGGACAGGTCATCTGGAAACACCATATATTTT
- | TRBJ1-6 | TRBD1 | TRBV27 | CASSFARGRSPLHF | TGTGCCAGCAGTTTTGCCAGGGGGCGATCACCCCTCCACTTT
- | TRBJ2-2 | - | TRBV6-5 | CASRLQSADTGELFF | TGTGCCAGCAGACTACAGAGTGCGGACACCGGGGAGCTGTTTTTT
- | TRBJ2-3 | TRBD1 | TRBV27 | CASKTLTPGQLTDTQYF | TGTGCCAGCAAAACCCTTACCCCGGGACAGCTCACAGATACGCAGTATTTT
- | TRBJ1-6 | - | TRBV5-8 | CASSSRTYSPLHF | TGTGCCAGCAGCTCGAGGACTTACTCACCCCTCCACTTT
- | TRBJ1-2 | - | TRBV6-5 | CASSYGGGGPGYTF | TGTGCCAGCAGTTACGGGGGGGGAGGCCCCGGCTACACCTTC
- | TRBJ1-3 | TRBD1 | TRBV29-1 | CSVQTGGGNTIYF | TGCAGCGTCCAAACAGGGGGAGGAAACACCATATATTTT
- | TRBJ1-4 | TRBD1 | TRBV14 | CASSQEGQGAEKLFF | TGTGCCAGCAGCCAAGAGGGTCAGGGGGCTGAAAAACTGTTTTTT
- | TRBJ2-5 | - | TRBV6-5 | CASSFQGGETQYF | TGTGCCAGCAGTTTTCAAGGGGGAGAGACCCAGTACTTC
- | TRBJ1-4 | - | TRBV18 | CASSPAGSNEKLFF | TGTGCCAGCTCACCGGCAGGTTCTAATGAAAAACTGTTTTTT
- | TRBJ2-1 | TRBD2 | TRBV6-2/TRBV6-3 | CASSYQRGGLLYNEQFF | TGTGCCAGCAGTTACCAGCGGGGGGGTCTCCTCTACAATGAGCAGTTCTTC
- | TRBJ2-7 | - | TRBV5-6 | CASSHLSTMSSYEQYF | TGTGCCAGCAGCCACTTATCTACTATGAGCTCCTACGAGCAGTACTTC
- | TRBJ1-4 | - | TRBV9 | CASQGLGEKLFF | TGTGCCAGCCAGGGGCTCGGTGAAAAACTGTTTTTT